This T cell receptor (beta chain) emerged from a study of cytomegalovirus exposure and HLA in healthy donors. Here immunoSEQ multiplex PCR was the method, and the copy in TCRdb shows in-frame clones only, minus some. The table has 70,000 or so clones, over 90% seen once. The CDR3 runs to 14 residues. Per the germline V gene, CDR1 is PRHDT and CDR2 is FYEKMQ (reference sequence). V gave up 2 bases and J gave up 5 bases; unmatched junction bases: 0. The receptor's source is a woman aged 18 to 35 in good health and CMV-seronegative. The genes are TRBV13 and TRBJ2-1, with TRBD2 matching 10 bases. The sequenced material came from PBMCs. The CDR3 protein is CASSLTSGDNEQFF. The CDR3, as DNA: TGTGCCAGCAGCTTAACTAGCGGGGACAATGAGCAGTTCTTC.